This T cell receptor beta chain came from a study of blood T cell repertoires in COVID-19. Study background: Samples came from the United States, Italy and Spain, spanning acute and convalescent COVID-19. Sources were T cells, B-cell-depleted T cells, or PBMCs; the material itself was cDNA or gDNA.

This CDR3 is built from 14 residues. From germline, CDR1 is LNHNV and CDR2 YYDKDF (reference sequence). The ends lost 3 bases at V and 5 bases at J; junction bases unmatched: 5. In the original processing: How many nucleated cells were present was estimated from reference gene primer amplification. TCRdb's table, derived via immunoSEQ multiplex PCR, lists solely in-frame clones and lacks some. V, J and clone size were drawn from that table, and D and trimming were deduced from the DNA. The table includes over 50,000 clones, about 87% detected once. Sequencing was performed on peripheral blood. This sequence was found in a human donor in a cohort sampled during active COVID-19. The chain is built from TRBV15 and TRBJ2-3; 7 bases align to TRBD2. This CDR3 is CATSRTGGLDTQYF. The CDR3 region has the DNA TGTGCCACCAGCAGGACGGGAGGTTTAGATACGCAGTATTTT.